Listed below are T cell receptor beta chains from one sample, sequenced in a study of T cell responses to AZD1222 COVID-19 vaccine. Sequenced by immunoSEQ multiplex PCR; TCRdb stores in-frame clones only, minus some. The sample has around 200,000 clones, about 90% seen once; the top ten hold 0.4% to 0.5%. The input for sequencing was peripheral blood, taken on day 0 of AZD1222 vaccination. Source of these receptors: an adult in good health. Each CDR3 is given with its conserved first and last residue. A D gene is named only where the DNA matches it firmly. Size values are once, few and many counts, or a class for expanded clones, and some rows have none.

V gene: TRBV9; J gene: TRBJ1-2; D gene: .; clone size: .; CDR3 DNA: TGTGCCAGCAGCGTAGGGGGCAGGGAGGAAGGCTACACCTTC; CDR3 protein: CASSVGGREEGYTF
V gene: TRBV28; J gene: TRBJ1-1; D gene: .; clone size: .; CDR3 DNA: TGTGCCAGCAGCAAAGAGTTCACTGAAGCTTTCTTT; CDR3 protein: CASSKEFTEAFF
V gene: TRBV7-2; J gene: TRBJ1-2; D gene: .; clone size: .; CDR3 DNA: TGTGCCAGCAGCGTGGAACCGGGACCCTCCTATGGCTACACCTTC; CDR3 protein: CASSVEPGPSYGYTF
V gene: TRBV19; J gene: TRBJ2-7; D gene: .; clone size: few; CDR3 DNA: TGTGCCAGTGCGGGACGGGCATCCTACGAGCAGTACTTC; CDR3 protein: CASAGRASYEQYF
V gene: TRBV4-3; J gene: TRBJ1-1; D gene: .; clone size: once; CDR3 DNA: TGCGCCAGCAGTTCCTCCCCAGGGAGAGGCACTGAAGCTTTCTTT; CDR3 protein: CASSSSPGRGTEAFF
V gene: TRBV10-3; J gene: TRBJ1-6; D gene: .; clone size: .; CDR3 DNA: TGTGCCATCAGTGATGTCGGAAACTCACCCCTCCACTTT; CDR3 protein: CAISDVGNSPLHF
V gene: TRBV5-4; J gene: TRBJ1-5; D gene: .; clone size: .; CDR3 DNA: TGTGCCAGCAGCCTCCAGGGTGTAGGTCAGCCCCAGCATTTT; CDR3 protein: CASSLQGVGQPQHF
V gene: TRBV7-2; J gene: TRBJ1-6; D gene: .; clone size: few; CDR3 DNA: TGTGCCAGCAGCTTAGCGTCAGGAAATTCACCCCTCCACTTT; CDR3 protein: CASSLASGNSPLHF
V gene: TRBV15; J gene: TRBJ1-6; D gene: .; clone size: .; CDR3 DNA: TGTGCCACCAGCAGAGATCTTGGGGTCTCGCATTCACCCCTCCACTTT; CDR3 protein: CATSRDLGVSHSPLHF
V gene: TRBV28; J gene: TRBJ1-1; D gene: .; clone size: .; CDR3 DNA: TGTGCCAGCAGCCTACGTATGTCGGGGAACACTGAAGCTTTCTTT; CDR3 protein: CASSLRMSGNTEAFF
V gene: TRBV6-2/TRBV6-3; J gene: TRBJ2-5; D gene: .; clone size: .; CDR3 DNA: TGTGCCAGCAGTTACATGGGACCGCGAGAGACCCAGTACTTC; CDR3 protein: CASSYMGPRETQYF
V gene: TRBV13; J gene: TRBJ2-7; D gene: TRBD2; clone size: .; CDR3 DNA: TGTGCCAGCAGCGTTGGACTAGCGGGTTCCTCCTACGAGCAGTACTTC; CDR3 protein: CASSVGLAGSSYEQYF
V gene: TRBV7-9; J gene: TRBJ2-2; D gene: TRBD1; clone size: .; CDR3 DNA: TGTGCCAGCAGCTCCTCCAACAGGGGCCAAACCTCCACCGGGGAGCTGTTTTTT; CDR3 protein: CASSSSNRGQTSTGELFF
V gene: TRBV9; J gene: TRBJ2-2; D gene: .; clone size: .; CDR3 DNA: TGTGCCAGCAGCGTAGGAGGAGGAGGGGGCGTAGCCGGGGAGCTGTTTTTT; CDR3 protein: CASSVGGGGGVAGELFF
V gene: TRBV5-3; J gene: TRBJ1-5; D gene: TRBD1; clone size: once; CDR3 DNA: TGTGCCAGAAGCCTCCGACAGGGGAGAAGGCGCAATCAGCCCCAGCATTTT; CDR3 protein: CARSLRQGRRRNQPQHF
V gene: TRBV6-2/TRBV6-3; J gene: TRBJ1-6; D gene: .; clone size: .; CDR3 DNA: TGTGCCAGCAGTTACAGGGGTAGCTCCTATAATTCACCCCTCCACTTT; CDR3 protein: CASSYRGSSYNSPLHF
V gene: TRBV5-1; J gene: TRBJ2-1; D gene: TRBD2; clone size: .; CDR3 DNA: TGCGCCAGCAGCAACCGACTAGCTTACAATGAGCAGTTCTTC; CDR3 protein: CASSNRLAYNEQFF
V gene: TRBV18; J gene: TRBJ2-1; D gene: TRBD1; clone size: .; CDR3 DNA: TGTGCCAGCTCACCGACCGGGACAGCTATAGAGCAGTTCTTC; CDR3 protein: CASSPTGTAIEQFF
V gene: TRBV6-5; J gene: TRBJ2-5; D gene: TRBD2; clone size: .; CDR3 DNA: TGTGCCAGCAGACGGGGACTAGAAGAGACCCAGTACTTC; CDR3 protein: CASRRGLEETQYF
V gene: TRBV11-2; J gene: TRBJ2-6; D gene: .; clone size: .; CDR3 DNA: TGTGCCAGCAGCTTAGAGCTGGGTTCTGGGGCCAACGTCCTGACTTTC; CDR3 protein: CASSLELGSGANVLTF
V gene: TRBV11-2; J gene: TRBJ1-5; D gene: .; clone size: few; CDR3 DNA: TGTGCCAGCAGCTTAGGGGTAGCCCAAGGGCCCCAGCATTTT; CDR3 protein: CASSLGVAQGPQHF
V gene: TRBV29-1; J gene: TRBJ1-2; D gene: .; clone size: .; CDR3 DNA: TGCAGCGTTGTGTTAGGGCGGACGTACGGCTACACCTTC; CDR3 protein: CSVVLGRTYGYTF
V gene: TRBV6-4; J gene: TRBJ1-6; D gene: .; clone size: once; CDR3 DNA: TGTGCCAGCTCTGCGTCGGTGACATATAATTCACCCCTCCACTTT; CDR3 protein: CASSASVTYNSPLHF
V gene: TRBV28; J gene: TRBJ2-1; D gene: TRBD1; clone size: .; CDR3 DNA: TGTGCCAGCAGTTTATACAGGGGGAGCTCCTACAATGAGCAGTTCTTC; CDR3 protein: CASSLYRGSSYNEQFF
V gene: TRBV9; J gene: TRBJ1-5; D gene: .; clone size: .; CDR3 DNA: TGTGCCAGCAGTAATACAGGAGCCAGCAATCAGCCCCAGCATTTT; CDR3 protein: CASSNTGASNQPQHF
V gene: TRBV5-4; J gene: TRBJ2-3; D gene: TRBD2; clone size: .; CDR3 DNA: TGTGCCAGCGGCATCAGCGGGGGGGCCACAGATACGCAGTATTTT; CDR3 protein: CASGISGGATDTQYF
V gene: TRBV5-1; J gene: TRBJ2-7; D gene: .; clone size: .; CDR3 DNA: TGCGCCAGCAGCATAAGACAGCCGCCCTACGAGCAGTACTTC; CDR3 protein: CASSIRQPPYEQYF
V gene: TRBV20-1; J gene: TRBJ1-5; D gene: TRBD1; clone size: .; CDR3 DNA: TGCAGTGCTAGTCCCGACAGGGCTTATCAGCCCCAGCATTTT; CDR3 protein: CSASPDRAYQPQHF
V gene: TRBV10-3; J gene: TRBJ1-2; D gene: .; clone size: .; CDR3 DNA: TGTGCCATCAGTGAGTCAACAGGGAGCGGCTACACCTTC; CDR3 protein: CAISESTGSGYTF
V gene: TRBV9; J gene: TRBJ2-2; D gene: .; clone size: few; CDR3 DNA: TGTGCCAGCAGCGCTTGGAACACCGGGGAGCTGTTTTTT; CDR3 protein: CASSAWNTGELFF
V gene: TRBV19; J gene: TRBJ1-1; D gene: .; clone size: .; CDR3 DNA: TGTGCCAGTAGGGGAAGGACCACAGGGTCCAACACTGAAGCTTTCTTT; CDR3 protein: CASRGRTTGSNTEAFF
V gene: TRBV18; J gene: TRBJ2-1; D gene: TRBD2; clone size: .; CDR3 DNA: TGTGCCAGCTCACCCCCAGCGGGAGAAGGCAATGAGCAGTTCTTC; CDR3 protein: CASSPPAGEGNEQFF
V gene: TRBV15; J gene: TRBJ1-6; D gene: .; clone size: .; CDR3 DNA: TGTGCCACCAGCAGAGATCGTGGGCCCAATAATTCACCCCTCCACTTT; CDR3 protein: CATSRDRGPNNSPLHF
V gene: TRBV19; J gene: TRBJ1-5; D gene: TRBD1; clone size: .; CDR3 DNA: TGTGCCAGTAGTCCTCAGACAGGGCGGGGACAGCCCCAGCATTTT; CDR3 protein: CASSPQTGRGQPQHF
V gene: TRBV30; J gene: TRBJ2-7; D gene: .; clone size: .; CDR3 DNA: TGTGCCTGGAGTCCCGGGACCTACGAGCAGTACTTC; CDR3 protein: CAWSPGTYEQYF
V gene: TRBV28; J gene: TRBJ1-2; D gene: .; clone size: .; CDR3 DNA: TGTGCCAGCAGTTTTAGAGGGGTCAACTTTAACTATGGCTACACCTTC; CDR3 protein: CASSFRGVNFNYGYTF
V gene: TRBV10-3; J gene: TRBJ2-3; D gene: TRBD2; clone size: .; CDR3 DNA: TGTGCCATCAGCGCCTCTAGCGGGGTCACAGATACGCAGTATTTT; CDR3 protein: CAISASSGVTDTQYF
V gene: TRBV5-1; J gene: TRBJ1-2; D gene: .; clone size: .; CDR3 DNA: TGCGCCAGCAGCATGGGGGACGGAATCTATGGCTACACCTTC; CDR3 protein: CASSMGDGIYGYTF
V gene: TRBV5-4; J gene: TRBJ2-3; D gene: TRBD1; clone size: .; CDR3 DNA: TGTGCCAGCAGCCCTAGGACAGGGTCGGGCACAGATACGCAGTATTTT; CDR3 protein: CASSPRTGSGTDTQYF
V gene: TRBV7-8; J gene: TRBJ1-4; D gene: .; clone size: .; CDR3 DNA: TGTGCCAGCAGCCTAGATAGGGGGAGTGAAAAACTGTTTTTT; CDR3 protein: CASSLDRGSEKLFF
V gene: TRBV28; J gene: TRBJ2-5; D gene: TRBD2; clone size: .; CDR3 DNA: TGTGCCACCATTCGGGGGGGCGCAGGGACCCAGTACTTC; CDR3 protein: CATIRGGAGTQYF
V gene: TRBV3-1/TRBV3-2; J gene: TRBJ1-3; D gene: .; clone size: .; CDR3 DNA: TGTGCCAGCAGCACCTGGACATCTACTGGAAACACCATATATTTT; CDR3 protein: CASSTWTSTGNTIYF
V gene: TRBV4-1; J gene: TRBJ2-7; D gene: TRBD2; clone size: .; CDR3 DNA: TGCGCCAGCAGCCTGGGACTAGCGGCCTACGAGCAGTACTTC; CDR3 protein: CASSLGLAAYEQYF
V gene: TRBV7-9; J gene: TRBJ1-3; D gene: .; clone size: .; CDR3 DNA: TGTGCCAGCAGCTTTGACAGTCCTGGAAACACCATATATTTT; CDR3 protein: CASSFDSPGNTIYF
V gene: TRBV5-1; J gene: TRBJ2-7; D gene: TRBD2; clone size: .; CDR3 DNA: TGCGCCAGCAGCACCGCCGTTGGCGGGGGATACGAGCAGTACTTC; CDR3 protein: CASSTAVGGGYEQYF
V gene: TRBV7-8; J gene: TRBJ1-1; D gene: TRBD1; clone size: .; CDR3 DNA: TGTGCCAGCAGCTTTGACAGGGGGCGAGGCACTGAAGCTTTCTTT; CDR3 protein: CASSFDRGRGTEAFF
V gene: TRBV18; J gene: TRBJ2-5; D gene: .; clone size: .; CDR3 DNA: TGTGCCGCCCAAGGGACAATCCAAGAGACCCAGTACTTC; CDR3 protein: CAAQGTIQETQYF
V gene: TRBV2; J gene: TRBJ2-3; D gene: .; clone size: few; CDR3 DNA: TGTGCCAGCAGCTCAGGACTGGTTGGGACGCAGTATTTT; CDR3 protein: CASSSGLVGTQYF
V gene: TRBV7-2; J gene: TRBJ1-1; D gene: TRBD1; clone size: .; CDR3 DNA: TGTGCCAGCAGCGAAACAGGGGGGAACACTGAAGCTTTCTTT; CDR3 protein: CASSETGGNTEAFF
V gene: TRBV4-1; J gene: TRBJ2-7; D gene: .; clone size: once; CDR3 DNA: TGCGCCAGCAGCCAGGGCCTCTCCTACGAGCAGTACTTC; CDR3 protein: CASSQGLSYEQYF
V gene: TRBV6-1; J gene: TRBJ1-6; D gene: .; clone size: .; CDR3 DNA: TGTGCCAGCAGTGAAGGGAGGGTACGGGGCAATTCACCCCTCCACTTT; CDR3 protein: CASSEGRVRGNSPLHF